One and the same sample provided the 28 T cell receptor beta chains below, sequenced in a study of control samples from healthy donors and cancer patients. Sequenced by immunoSEQ multiplex PCR; TCRdb stores in-frame clones only, minus some. The sample holds 99,000 or so clones; around 80% are singletons and the top ten take 2% to 2.5%. The sequenced sample consisted of blood. The source is a man aged 55 to 70 in good health.

The chain carries TRBV9 and TRBJ2-3, with 15 bases fitting TRBD2. Unmatched junction bases numbered 9, after V lost 4 bases and J lost 0 bases. This CDR3 comprises 19 residues. Germline CDR1 reads SGDLS; CDR2 reads YYNGEE. The CDR3 protein is CASSLGLAGGATSTDTQYF. CDR3 DNA sequence: TGTGCCAGCAGCTTAGGACTAGCGGGGGGGGCGACTAGCACAGATACGCAGTATTTT.

CDR3 region: CASSPLWGQYSNQPQHF. CDR3 nucleotides: TGTGCCAGCAGCCCGCTTTGGGGACAGTATAGCAATCAGCCCCAGCATTTT. J is TRBJ1-5 and V is TRBV28; TRBD1 aligns across 7 bases. Germline assignment: CDR1 MDHEN and CDR2 SYDVKM. This CDR3 has 17 residues. V trimming: 6 bases; J trimming: 0 bases; junction bases outside the gene matches: 11.

The rearrangement links TRBV5-1 to TRBJ1-4; 10 bases line up with TRBD1. The length of the CDR3 is 17 residues. The V gene end was trimmed by 4 bases and the J gene end by 0 bases; junction bases not matched to a gene: 6. Germline V gene data show CDR1 as SGHRS and CDR2 as YFSETQ. The CDR3 nucleotides read TGCGCCAGCAGCCCGGGACAGGGGCCGGCAACTAATGAAAAACTGTTTTTT. This sequence encodes CASSPGQGPATNEKLFF.

The V and J genes are TRBV27 and TRBJ1-6, with D hard to call. V lost 5 bases and J lost 0, with 11 bases in between. CDR1 and CDR2 from the germline V gene are MNHEY and SMNVEV (reference sequence). The CDR3 runs 16 residues. CDR3 nucleotides: TGTGCCAGCAGTCAATGGAGGGCCTCCTATAATTCACCCCTCCACTTT. This encodes CASSQWRASYNSPLHF.

This clone has only one observation. CDR3 amino acids: CASSPSQGTNEKLFF. In DNA, the CDR3 is TGTGCCAGCAGCCCTTCACAGGGAACTAATGAAAAACTGTTTTTT. This sequence joins TRBV9 and TRBJ1-4; the D gene is possibly TRBD1 (6 bases). CDR3 length equals 15 residues. CDR1 is SGDLS and CDR2 is YYNGEE in the germline V gene. Trimming cost V 4 bases and J 1 base, with 11 bases left between them.

Remarks on this clone: The junction departs from the called germline gene at one end, perhaps through a read error. J is TRBJ1-5 and V is TRBV6-5; 9 bases match TRBD1. CDR1 is MNHEY and CDR2 is SVGAGI in the germline V gene. This CDR3 comprises 12 residues. The CDR3 DNA is TGTGCCAGCAGTACTAACCGGGACAGGGAAATGTTT. It is translated as CASSTNRDREMF.

This clone showed up just a few times. The genes are TRBV11-2 and TRBJ2-7; D possibly corresponds to TRBD2 (6 bases). CDR3 length: 15 residues. V gave up 1 base and J gave up 1 base, with 11 bases separating them. Per germline, CDR1 SGHAT and CDR2 FQNNGV. The CDR3 DNA sequence: TGTGCCAGCAGCTTAGTTCGGGGGAGATCCTACGAGCAGTACTTC. It is translated as CASSLVRGRSYEQYF.

The rearrangement joins TRBV5-6 to TRBJ1-2; D unclear. The V end lost 0 bases, the J end lost 3 bases, and 12 bases lay between the germline ends. The CDR3 is made up of 15 amino acids. Germline CDR1 SGHDT, CDR2 YYEEEE. This CDR3 reads CASSLGAAGDYGYTF. CDR3 in DNA: TGTGCCAGCAGCTTGGGGGCGGCAGGAGACTATGGCTACACCTTC.

The rearrangement joins TRBV19 to TRBJ2-3, with 12 nucleotides matching TRBD1. There are 16 residues in the CDR3. Trimming at V came to 3 bases and at J to 6 bases, leaving 7 bases not matched to a gene. In germline, CDR1 is LNHDA, CDR2 SQIVND (reference sequence). CDR3 coding DNA: TGTGCCAGTAGTATTAAGGGACAGGGGGCGGCGGATACGCAGTATTTT. It codes for CASSIKGQGAADTQYF. Drawing the rest from reference TRBV19 and TRBJ2-3, the complete variable domain is DGGITQSPKYLFRKEGQNVTLSCEQNLNHDAMYWYRQDPGQGLRLIYYSQIVNDFQKGDIAEGYSVSREKKESFPLTVTSAQKNPTAFYLCASSIKGQGAADTQYFGPGTRLTVL.

The chain employs TRBV4-2 and TRBJ1-1, with D unresolved. This CDR3 comprises 13 residues. The V end was cut by 0 bases, the J end by 6 bases, with 8 bases between. Germline values: CDR1 LGHNA, CDR2 YNFKEQ. The CDR3 DNA reads as TGTGCCAGCAGCCAAGAGGTAACCGCTGAAGCTTTCTTT. This translates into CASSQEVTAEAFF.

The chain links TRBV5-4 to TRBJ2-2, with unresolved D. V was pared by 3 bases and J by 0 bases, with 9 bases between. Germline assignment: CDR1 SGHNT and CDR2 YYREEE (reference sequence). The CDR3 contains 15 residues. The chain's CDR3 is CASSSDYSNTGELFF. The CDR3 DNA sequence: TGTGCCAGCAGCTCGGATTACTCGAACACCGGGGAGCTGTTTTTT. Full variable domain (remainder filled in from reference TRBV5-4 and TRBJ2-2): ETGVTQSPTHLIKTRGQQVTLRCSSQSGHNTVSWYQQALGQGPQFIFQYYREEENGRGNFPPRFSGLQFPNYSSELNVNALELDDSALYLCASSSDYSNTGELFFGEGSRLTVL.

The V call is TRBV19, the J call TRBJ1-1; TRBD1 matches at 10 bases. The CDR3 is 14 amino acids. Germline V gene sequence: CDR1 LNHDA, CDR2 SQIVND (reference sequence). After removal of 8 bases from V and 5 bases from J, the junction contained 8 bases not matched to a gene. The DNA of the CDR3 is TGTGCCAGTGACCCCGGGACAGGGGATACTGAAGCTTTCTTT. As protein: CASDPGTGDTEAFF.

The J gene is TRBJ2-7, the V gene TRBV12-3 or TRBV12-4; tentative D call: TRBD2 (5 bases). V shed 5 bases and J shed 2 bases, with 10 bases lying between them. The CDR3 extends over 13 amino acids. CDR3 coding DNA: TGTGCCAGCAGTCGGACTGGCACCTACGAGCAGTACTTC. As protein: CASSRTGTYEQYF.

The gene calls are TRBV25-1 and TRBJ1-2; D may be TRBD1 (5 bases). The CDR3 has 14 amino acids. CDR1 and CDR2 from the germline V gene are MGHDK and SYGVNS. V was clipped by 6 bases and J by 3 bases, with 14 bases between them. CDR3 residues: CASRGLAGHYGYTF. For the CDR3, the DNA is TGTGCCAGCAGAGGACTGGCGGGACACTATGGCTACACCTTC.

The CDR3 bases are TGTGCCAGCAGCTTGGGGACAGGGGTCAATCAGCCCCAGCATTTT. Translating gives CASSLGTGVNQPQHF. The chain has TRBV7-6 and TRBJ1-5, with 10 positions matching TRBD1. CDR1 is SGHVS, CDR2 FNYEAQ, per germline. V lost 3 bases to trimming and J lost 3 bases; unmatched junction nucleotides: 2. The CDR3 runs to 15 residues.

This sequence joins TRBV28 and TRBJ1-5, with D uncertain. CDR3 length: 13 residues. Trimming removed 5 bases from V and 0 bases from J, with 5 bases in between. Germline values: CDR1 MDHEN, CDR2 SYDVKM. The CDR3 sequence is CASSGNSNQPQHF. The CDR3 DNA reads as TGTGCCAGCAGTGGGAATAGCAATCAGCCCCAGCATTTT.

The chain links TRBV5-1 to TRBJ2-7; D remains ambiguous. There are 14 residues in the CDR3. V dropped 5 bases and J dropped 2 bases, with 14 bases sitting between them. Germline CDR1 is SGHRS and CDR2 is YFSETQ. The CDR3 reads CASSGETRPYEQYF. The CDR3 bases are TGCGCCAGCAGTGGGGAAACCCGGCCCTACGAGCAGTACTTC.

V and J are TRBV5-6 and TRBJ1-2; 9 nucleotides agree with TRBD1. The CDR3 spans 15 residues. The germline gives CDR1 SGHDT, CDR2 YYEEEE. Germline trimming cut 1 base from V and 3 bases from J; bases unmatched to any gene: 4. The CDR3 nucleotides are TGTGCCAGCAGCTTGCCCCACAGGGGGCACTATGGCTACACCTTC. Its translation is CASSLPHRGHYGYTF.

The gene calls are TRBV4-1 and TRBJ2-2; the D is unclear. This CDR3 region has 14 residues. Germline V gene data show CDR1 as MGHRA and CDR2 as YSYEKL. Deletions cut 1 base from V and 6 bases from J, with 9 bases between. As DNA, the CDR3 is TGCGCCAGCAGCCAAGGGTGGTCCCCCGGGGAGCTGTTTTTT. This sequence encodes CASSQGWSPGELFF.

The chain carries TRBV14 and TRBJ1-4, with D possibly matching TRBD1 (6 bases). Trimming took off 4 bases at V and 7 bases at J, with 16 bases between the two ends. Germline CDR1 is SGHDN and CDR2 is FVKESK. The CDR3 length is 15 residues. The CDR3 DNA sequence: TGTGCCAGCAGCCGAACCACAGGGCCTAGTGAAAAACTGTTTTTT. Translation gives CASSRTTGPSEKLFF.

This chain's CDR3 is CAIRNNRDGTEAFF. Here the CDR3 DNA reads TGTGCCATCAGGAATAACAGGGATGGTACTGAAGCTTTCTTT. The chain joins TRBV10-3 to TRBJ1-1; D is perhaps TRBD1 (6 bases). The CDR3 is 14 residues long. Germline-derived CDR1 and CDR2 are ENHRY and SYGVKD. V was clipped by 6 bases and J by 5 bases, with 16 bases between them.

V usage is TRBV6-7 and J usage is TRBJ1-1; 8 positions agree with TRBD1. TRBV6-7 is an ORF, and what it does is uncertain. Losses at the gene ends were 8 bases for V and 3 bases for J; bases not matched to a gene: 2. This CDR3 is 12 amino acids long. CDR3 region: CASHRGDTEAFF. The CDR3, as DNA: TGTGCCAGCCACAGGGGGGACACTGAAGCTTTCTTT.

There are many counts of this clone. The CDR3 sequence is CASSIGGQRSNYGYTF. The CDR3 DNA sequence: TGTGCCAGTAGTATCGGGGGACAGCGATCTAACTATGGCTACACCTTC. This sequence joins TRBV19 and TRBJ1-2; 7 nucleotides match TRBD1. The CDR3 spans 16 residues. Germline loops: CDR1 LNHDA, CDR2 SQIVND (reference sequence). The J segment lost 0 bases and the V segment lost 3 bases, leaving 7 bases of the junction unmatched.

This chain connects TRBV19 to TRBJ1-5; tentative D call: TRBD1 (5 bases). The CDR3 consists of 14 residues. CDR1 is LNHDA, CDR2 SQIVND, per germline (reference sequence). The V end was cut by 3 bases, the J end by 11 bases, with 17 bases between. The CDR3 sequence: CASSITGTLGSQHF. In DNA form, the CDR3 reads TGTGCCAGTAGTATTACCGGGACCCTGGGGTCCCAGCATTTT.

The chain uses TRBV7-2 and TRBJ2-7; 8 bases map to TRBD1. The CDR3 totals 16 residues. V was pared by 2 bases and J by 0 bases, with 6 bases of the junction left unmatched. Germline CDR1 reads SGHTA; CDR2 reads FQGNSA. The CDR3 sequence is CASSLTAGQGSYEQYF. CDR3 DNA sequence: TGTGCCAGCAGCTTAACCGCAGGACAGGGCTCCTACGAGCAGTACTTC.

This clone showed up just a few times. J is TRBJ1-1 and V is TRBV4-2; D not certain. Germline V CDR1 and CDR2: LGHNA, YNFKEQ. V was pared by 0 bases and J by 3 bases, with 5 bases between. This CDR3 is 13 amino acids long. DNA for the CDR3: TGTGCCAGCAGCCAAGACCTCCACACTGAAGCTTTCTTT. Its translation is CASSQDLHTEAFF.

The chain joins TRBV28 to TRBJ2-7; 7 bases line up with TRBD1. The CDR3 runs to 14 residues. Trimming cost V 5 bases and J 6 bases; bases outside gene matches: 10. The germline V gene has CDR1 MDHEN and CDR2 SYDVKM. The CDR3 sequence is CASSSYRGSSEQYF. The CDR3 nucleotides read TGTGCCAGCAGTAGCTACAGGGGTTCGTCCGAGCAGTACTTC.

The chain employs TRBV29-1 and TRBJ2-1; D is possibly TRBD2 (6 bases). The CDR3 extends over 14 amino acids. The V end was cut by 7 bases, the J end by 9 bases, with 22 bases between. The germline CDR1 and CDR2 sequences are SQVTM and ANQGSEA. CDR3 protein: CSANAGLRVGEQFF. In DNA, the CDR3 is TGCAGCGCCAACGCGGGACTCCGGGTGGGTGAGCAGTTCTTC.